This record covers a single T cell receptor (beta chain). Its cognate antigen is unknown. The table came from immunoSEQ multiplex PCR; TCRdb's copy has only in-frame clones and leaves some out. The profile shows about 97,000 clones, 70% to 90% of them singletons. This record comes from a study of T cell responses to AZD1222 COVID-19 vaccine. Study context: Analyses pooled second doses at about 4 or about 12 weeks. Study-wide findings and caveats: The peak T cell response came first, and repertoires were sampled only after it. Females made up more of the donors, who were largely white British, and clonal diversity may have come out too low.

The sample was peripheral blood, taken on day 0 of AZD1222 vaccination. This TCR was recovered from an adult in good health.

The CDR3, as DNA: TGTGCCTCGGCGATGGGCGGTGGCCTCGGGGAGCAGTACTTC. The encoded protein is CASAMGGGLGEQYF. This chain connects TRBV7-3 to TRBJ2-7; the D is unclear. The length of the CDR3 is 14 residues. Per germline, CDR1 SGHTA and CDR2 FQGTGA. V was trimmed by 11 bases and J by 7 bases, leaving 24 bases between them.